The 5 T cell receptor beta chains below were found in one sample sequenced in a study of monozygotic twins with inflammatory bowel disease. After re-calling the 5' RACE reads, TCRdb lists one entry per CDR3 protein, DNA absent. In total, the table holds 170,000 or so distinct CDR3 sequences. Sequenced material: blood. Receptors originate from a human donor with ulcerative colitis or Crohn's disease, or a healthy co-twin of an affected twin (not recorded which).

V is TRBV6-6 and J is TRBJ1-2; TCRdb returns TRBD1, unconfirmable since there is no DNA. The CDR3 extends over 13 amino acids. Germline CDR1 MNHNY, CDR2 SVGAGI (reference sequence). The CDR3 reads CASNPLGQRGYTF.

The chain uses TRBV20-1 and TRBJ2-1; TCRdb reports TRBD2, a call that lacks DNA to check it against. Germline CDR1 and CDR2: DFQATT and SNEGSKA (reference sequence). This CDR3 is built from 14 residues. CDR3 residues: CSATSGMTYNEQFF.

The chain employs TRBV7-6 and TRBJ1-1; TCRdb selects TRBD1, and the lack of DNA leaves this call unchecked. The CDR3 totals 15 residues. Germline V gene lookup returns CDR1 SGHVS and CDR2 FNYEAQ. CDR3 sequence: CASSLGDSMNTEAFF.

CDR3 residues: CASSFEGRGTEAFF. The rearrangement uses TRBV12-3 or TRBV12-4 and TRBJ1-1; TCRdb calls TRBD1, which cannot be checked without DNA. This CDR3 region has 14 residues.

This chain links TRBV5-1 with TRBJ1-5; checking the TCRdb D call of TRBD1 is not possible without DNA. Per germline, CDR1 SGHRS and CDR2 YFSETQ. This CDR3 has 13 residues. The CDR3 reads CASSPQGFQPQHF.